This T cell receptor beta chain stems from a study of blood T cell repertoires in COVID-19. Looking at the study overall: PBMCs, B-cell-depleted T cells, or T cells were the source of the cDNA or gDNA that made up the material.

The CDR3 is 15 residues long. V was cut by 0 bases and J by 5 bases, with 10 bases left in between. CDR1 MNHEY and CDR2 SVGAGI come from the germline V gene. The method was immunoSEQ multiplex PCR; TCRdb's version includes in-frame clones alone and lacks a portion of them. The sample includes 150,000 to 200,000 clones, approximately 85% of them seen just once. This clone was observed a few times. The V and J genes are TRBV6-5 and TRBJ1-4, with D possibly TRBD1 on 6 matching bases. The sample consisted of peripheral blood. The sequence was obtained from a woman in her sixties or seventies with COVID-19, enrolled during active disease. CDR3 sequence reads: CASSYSRTGNEKLFF. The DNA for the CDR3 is TGTGCCAGCAGTTACTCTAGAACAGGGAATGAAAAACTGTTTTTT.